This entry lists 2 T cell receptor beta chains sequenced from one sample in a study of cytomegalovirus exposure and HLA in healthy donors. The study ran its PCR with 60 Vbeta and 13 Jbeta primers. Some clones are missing from TCRdb's copy, which holds only in-frame ones; the method was immunoSEQ multiplex PCR. This sample carries some 190,000 clones, 60% to 85% of them seen once, and the ten largest clones take less than 1.1%. The specimen was PBMCs. The receptor source for this set is a woman aged 40 to 50 in good health and CMV-seronegative.

The chain is built from TRBV10-3 and TRBJ1-1; no reliable D call. The germline V and J ends were trimmed by 3 bases and 2 bases, with 13 bases remaining between them. Germline V CDR1 and CDR2: ENHRY, SYGVKD. The CDR3 spans 15 residues. CDR3 DNA sequence: TGTGCCATCAGTGATTTGGTCGGGAACAACACTGAAGCTTTCTTT. Encoded protein: CAISDLVGNNTEAFF.

This chain joins TRBV18 and TRBJ1-1; no reliable D call. Germline V gene data show CDR1 as KGHSH and CDR2 as LQKENI. This CDR3 is 13 amino acids long. The V gene lost 2 bases and the J gene lost 6 bases, with 10 bases spanning the gap. This CDR3 is CASSPMKLPEAFF. CDR3 DNA sequence: TGTGCCAGCTCACCAATGAAGCTCCCTGAAGCTTTCTTT. The variable domain in full, with the rest retrieved from reference TRBV18 and TRBJ1-1, is NAGVMQNPRHLVRRRGQEARLRCSPMKGHSHVYWYRQLPEEGLKFMVYLQKENIIDESGMPKERFSAEFPKEGPSILRIQQVVRGDSAAYFCASSPMKLPEAFFGQGTRLTVV.